This paragraph reports one T cell receptor (beta chain). What it recognizes is unknown. The data stem from a study of blood T cells in healthy people across ages. Study-wide results and caveats: While age rose, TCR beta diversity per million T cells dropped in a roughly linear way. Naive CD4+ cells and diversity were both higher in long-lived donors than in aged donors.

A second roughly 6 to 12 cycle PCR used barcoded and J-beta primers. TCRdb independently ran MiXCR on the 5' RACE reads; one entry per CDR3 protein. Among some 700,000 distinct CDR3 sequences listed, about a fifth were seen once. PBMCs numbering at least 6.5 million were isolated per sample. V trimming: 4 bases; J trimming: 0 bases; junction bases outside the gene matches: 2. The CDR3 has 17 residues. Per germline, CDR1 LGHDT and CDR2 YNNKEL (reference sequence). This receptor was obtained from a man aged 65 to 85 in good health. The chain uses TRBV3-1 and TRBJ2-2; TRBD2 agrees at 13 bases. Sequencing input: blood. The chain's CDR3 is CASSLTSGRPNTGELFF. In DNA form, the CDR3 reads TGTGCCAGCAGCCTGACTAGCGGGAGGCCGAACACCGGGGAGCTGTTTTTT. Based on the CDR3 plus reference TRBV3-1 and TRBJ2-2, the full variable domain is DTAVSQTPKYLVTQMGNDKSIKCEQNLGHDTMYWYKQDSKKFLKIMFSYNNKELIINETVPNRFSPKSPDKAHLNLHINSLELGDSAVYFCASSLTSGRPNTGELFFGEGSRLTVL.